These 7 T cell receptor beta chains originate from one sample sequenced in a study of T cells in localized non-small cell lung cancer. Clones were sequenced by immunoSEQ multiplex PCR, and TCRdb holds only the in-frame ones, with some missing. The repertoire holds tens of thousands of clones, with approximately 85% as singletons. This material consisted of peripheral blood, taken before any cancer treatment. The origin of the receptors is a female donor older than 55 with stage I lung adenocarcinoma.

This chain connects TRBV30 to TRBJ2-5; 11 nucleotides match TRBD2. Per germline, CDR1 GTSNPN and CDR2 SVGIG (reference sequence). Trimming at V came to 2 bases and at J to 1 base, leaving 3 bases not matched to a gene. The CDR3 extends over 15 amino acids. The CDR3, as DNA: TGTGCCTGGAGTCCCGGGACTAGCGGCCAAGAGACCCAGTACTTC. Translated: CAWSPGTSGQETQYF.

The V gene is TRBV5-1, the J gene TRBJ2-1; D is possibly TRBD1 (5 bases). The V gene lost 0 bases and the J gene lost 0 bases, with 19 bases spanning the gap. Germline lookup yields CDR1 SGHRS and CDR2 YFSETQ. The CDR3 spans 19 residues. The CDR3 sequence is CASSLALNRIVNSYNEQFF. CDR3 DNA sequence: TGCGCCAGCAGCTTGGCCCTGAACAGGATAGTCAACTCCTACAATGAGCAGTTCTTC.

The rearrangement uses TRBV9 and TRBJ1-2; D might be TRBD1 (6 bases). V gave up 6 bases and J gave up 2 bases, with 11 bases separating them. The CDR3 runs 13 residues. Per germline, CDR1 SGDLS and CDR2 YYNGEE. The CDR3 bases are TGTGCCAGCAAAAGGACAGAAAACTATGGCTACACCTTC. Translating it yields CASKRTENYGYTF.

This chain uses TRBV11-2 with TRBJ2-1, with 12 bases identical to TRBD2. CDR3 size: 17 residues. Trimming cost V 1 base and J 6 bases; bases outside gene matches: 7. Per germline, CDR1 SGHAT and CDR2 FQNNGV. CDR3 in DNA: TGTGCCAGCAGCTTAGGAGCGACTAGCGGGGGTTCCAATGAGCAGTTCTTC. As protein: CASSLGATSGGSNEQFF.

The genes are TRBV30 and TRBJ1-1; D is unresolved. This CDR3 comprises 13 residues. V was shortened by 5 bases and J by 0 bases, with 10 bases between the two germline ends. Germline CDR1 GTSNPN, CDR2 SVGIG (reference sequence). The CDR3 is CAWSGKMNTEAFF. The CDR3 nucleotides are TGTGCCTGGTCGGGGAAGATGAACACTGAAGCTTTCTTT.

There are a few counts of this clone. Here the CDR3 reads CASSLGQGSSGYTF. DNA for the CDR3: TGTGCCAGCAGCCTTGGACAGGGTTCTTCCGGCTACACCTTC. This chain uses TRBV7-2 with TRBJ1-2; 8 bases are a match to TRBD1. CDR1 and CDR2 (germline): SGHTA, FQGNSA. This CDR3 spans 14 amino acids. V gave up 5 bases and J gave up 8 bases; unmatched junction bases: 10.

The chain links TRBV5-1 to TRBJ1-1, with a tentative D call TRBD1 (5 bases). V was pared by 1 base and J by 0 bases, with 10 bases between. Germline loops: CDR1 SGHRS, CDR2 YFSETQ. The CDR3 covers 15 residues. The CDR3 loop is CASSLSQAMNTEAFF. The CDR3 nucleotides are TGCGCCAGCAGCTTGTCACAGGCGATGAACACTGAAGCTTTCTTT.